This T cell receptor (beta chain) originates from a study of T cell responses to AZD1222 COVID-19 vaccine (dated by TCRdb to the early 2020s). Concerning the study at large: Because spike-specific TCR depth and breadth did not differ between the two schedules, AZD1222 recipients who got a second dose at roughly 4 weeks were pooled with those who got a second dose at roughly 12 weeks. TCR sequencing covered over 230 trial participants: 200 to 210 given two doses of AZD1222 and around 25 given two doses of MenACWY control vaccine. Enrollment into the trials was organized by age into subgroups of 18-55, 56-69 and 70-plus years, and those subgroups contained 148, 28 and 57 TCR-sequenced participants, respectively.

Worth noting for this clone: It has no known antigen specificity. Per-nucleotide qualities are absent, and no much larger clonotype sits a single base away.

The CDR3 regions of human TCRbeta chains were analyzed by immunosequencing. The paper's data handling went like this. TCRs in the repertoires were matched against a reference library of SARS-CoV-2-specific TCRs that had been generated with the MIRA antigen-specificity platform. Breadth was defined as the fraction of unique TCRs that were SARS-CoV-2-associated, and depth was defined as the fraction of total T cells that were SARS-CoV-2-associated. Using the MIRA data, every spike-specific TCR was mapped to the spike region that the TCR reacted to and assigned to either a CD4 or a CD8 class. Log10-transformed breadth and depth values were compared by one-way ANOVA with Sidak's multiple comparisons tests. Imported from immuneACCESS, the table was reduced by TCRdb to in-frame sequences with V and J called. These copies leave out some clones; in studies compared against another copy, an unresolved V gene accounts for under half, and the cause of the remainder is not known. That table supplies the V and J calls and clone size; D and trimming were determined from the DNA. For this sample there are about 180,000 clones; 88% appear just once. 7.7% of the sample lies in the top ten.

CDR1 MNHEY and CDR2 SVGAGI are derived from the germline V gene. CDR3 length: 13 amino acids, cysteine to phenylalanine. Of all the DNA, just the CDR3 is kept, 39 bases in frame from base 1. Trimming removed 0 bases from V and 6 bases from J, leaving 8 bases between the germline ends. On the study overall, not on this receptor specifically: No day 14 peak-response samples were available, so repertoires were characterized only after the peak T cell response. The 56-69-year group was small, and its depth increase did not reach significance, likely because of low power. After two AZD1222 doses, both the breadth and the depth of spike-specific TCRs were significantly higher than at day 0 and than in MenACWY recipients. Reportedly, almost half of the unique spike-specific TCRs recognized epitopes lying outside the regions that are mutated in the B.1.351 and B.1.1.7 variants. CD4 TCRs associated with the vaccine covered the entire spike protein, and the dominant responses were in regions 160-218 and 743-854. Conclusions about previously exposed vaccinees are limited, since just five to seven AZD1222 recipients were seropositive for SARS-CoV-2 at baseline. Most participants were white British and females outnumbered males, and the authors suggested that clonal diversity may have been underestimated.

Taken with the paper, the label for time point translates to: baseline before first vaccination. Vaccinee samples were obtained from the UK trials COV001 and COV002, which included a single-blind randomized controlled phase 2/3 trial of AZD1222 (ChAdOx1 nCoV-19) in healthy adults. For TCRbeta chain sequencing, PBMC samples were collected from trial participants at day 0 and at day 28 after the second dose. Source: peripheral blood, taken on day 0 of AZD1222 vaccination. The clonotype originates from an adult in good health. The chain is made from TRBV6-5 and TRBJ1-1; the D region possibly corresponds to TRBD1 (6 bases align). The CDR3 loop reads CASSYSRQAEAFF. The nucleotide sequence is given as TGTGCCAGCAGTTACTCGAGACAGGCTGAAGCTTTCTTT.